A single sample gave rise to the 3 T cell receptor beta chains below, sequenced in a study of Graves' ophthalmopathy and Graves' hyperthyroidism. As the template, RNA transcripts were used to amplify TCR beta CDR3 regions. Second-round multiplex PCR came after first-round RT-PCR with HTBI primers. TCRdb used MiXCR to reprocess the multiplex PCR reads, holding one entry per CDR3 protein. The table includes more than 300,000 distinct CDR3 sequences, 17% detected once. Sequenced: peripheral blood. Receptor source: an adult woman with stable Graves' hyperthyroidism.

Points on this clonotype: The junction departs from the called germline gene at one end, perhaps through a read error. The chain couples TRBV5-1 to TRBJ1-2, with D possibly being TRBD1 (5 bases). Per germline, CDR1 SGHRS and CDR2 YFSETQ. The length of the CDR3 is 14 residues. The DNA of the CDR3 is TGCGCCAGCAGCCCGGACATCACTAACTATGGTTACACCTTC. As protein: CASSPDITNYGYTF.

To note about this clonotype: A much more abundant neighbour one base away suggests this may be a read error. V and J are TRBV9 and TRBJ2-7; possibly TRBD2 for D (5 bases). The CDR3 runs to 14 residues. The germline V gene has CDR1 SGDLS and CDR2 YYNGEE. V dropped 0 bases and J dropped 5 bases, with 12 bases sitting between them. The CDR3 nucleotides are TGTGCCAGCAGCGTAGCGGTTCCGGAGGACGAGCAGTACTTC. Its translation is CASSVAVPEDEQYF.

The sample holds many counts of this clonotype. The chain joins TRBV6-2 or TRBV6-3 to TRBJ1-1; D is possibly TRBD1 (5 bases). The CDR3 length is 15 residues. Germline loops: CDR1 MNHEY, CDR2 SVGEGT. Trimming left V 4 bases short and J 0 bases short, with 12 bases between. The chain's CDR3 is CASSSPGSMNTEAFF. The CDR3 DNA reads TGTGCCAGCAGTTCCCCAGGGAGCATGAACACTGAAGCTTTCTTT.